This T cell receptor beta chain is from a study of T-cell reconstitution after alpha-beta-depleted transplantation in children. This clonotype was observed a few times. In germline, CDR1 is DFQATT, CDR2 SNEGSKA (reference sequence). The CDR3 covers 13 residues. Trimming removed 7 bases from V and 6 bases from J; junction bases left unmatched: 4. Unique molecular identifiers were used to barcode this TCRbeta library. TCRdb redid the calling of the PCR reads with MiXCR, one entry per CDR3 protein. Found here are under 350,000 distinct CDR3 sequences, roughly 9.5% of them singletons; the top ten hold around 10%.

This clonotype was sampled from a human donor who donated a stem cell graft to a child with SCID. Sequencing was performed on PBMCs from the stem cell graft donor, taken from the stem cell graft. This chain uses TRBV20-1 with TRBJ1-6, with 9 bases that match TRBD1. The CDR3 nucleotides are TGCAGTGTCAGGGGACAGGGTAATTCACCCCTCCACTTT. Its translation: CSVRGQGNSPLHF.